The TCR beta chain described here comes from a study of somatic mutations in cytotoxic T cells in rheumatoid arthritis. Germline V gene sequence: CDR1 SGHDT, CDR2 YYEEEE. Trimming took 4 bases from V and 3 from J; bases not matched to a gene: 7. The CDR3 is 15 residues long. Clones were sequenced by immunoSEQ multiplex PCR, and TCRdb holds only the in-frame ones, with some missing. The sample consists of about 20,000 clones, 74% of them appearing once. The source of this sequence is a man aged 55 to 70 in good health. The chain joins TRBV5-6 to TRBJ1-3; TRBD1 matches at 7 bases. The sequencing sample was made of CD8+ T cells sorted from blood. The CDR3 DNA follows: TGTGCCAGCAGCCACCGACAGGGCGTTGGAAACACCATATATTTT. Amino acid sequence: CASSHRQGVGNTIYF.